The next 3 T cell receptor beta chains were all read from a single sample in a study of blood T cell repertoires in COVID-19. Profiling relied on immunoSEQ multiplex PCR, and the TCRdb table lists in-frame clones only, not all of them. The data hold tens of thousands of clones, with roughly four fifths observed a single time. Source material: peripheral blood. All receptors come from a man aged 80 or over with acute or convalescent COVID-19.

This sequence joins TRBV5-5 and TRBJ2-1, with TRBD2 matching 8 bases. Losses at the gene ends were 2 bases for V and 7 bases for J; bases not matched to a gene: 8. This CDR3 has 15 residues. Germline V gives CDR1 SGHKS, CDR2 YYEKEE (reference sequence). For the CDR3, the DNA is TGTGCCAGCAGCTTCCCGGGGGGGATGCGGAATGAGCAGTTCTTC. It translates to CASSFPGGMRNEQFF.

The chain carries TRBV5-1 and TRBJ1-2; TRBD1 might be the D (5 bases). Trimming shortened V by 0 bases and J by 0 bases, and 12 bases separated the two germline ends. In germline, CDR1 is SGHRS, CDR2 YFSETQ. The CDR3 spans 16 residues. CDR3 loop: CASSLGDLVSNYGYTF. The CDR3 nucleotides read TGCGCCAGCAGCTTGGGGGACTTAGTTTCTAACTATGGCTACACCTTC.

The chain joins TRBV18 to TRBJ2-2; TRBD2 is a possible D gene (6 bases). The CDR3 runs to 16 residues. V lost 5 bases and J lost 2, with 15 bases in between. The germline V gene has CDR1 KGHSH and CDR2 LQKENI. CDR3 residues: CASSFGGSGNTGELFF. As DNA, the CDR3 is TGTGCCAGCTCATTCGGGGGTAGCGGCAACACCGGGGAGCTGTTTTTT.